This T cell receptor beta chain was sequenced during a study of T-cell reconstitution after alpha-beta-depleted transplantation in children. Germline assignment: CDR1 DFQATT and CDR2 SNEGSKA (reference sequence). The CDR3 covers 13 residues. The V and J ends lost 1 base and 2 bases respectively, with 8 bases between them. This clonotype occurred many times. Its antigen is as yet unknown. Broader study findings: It was reported that alpha-beta T cells came from several hundred expanded graft clones (about two months after transplant).

Preparing the TCRbeta library involved the use of unique molecular identifiers. TCRdb independently ran MiXCR on the PCR reads; one entry per CDR3 protein. The table lists 600,000 to 700,000 distinct CDR3 sequences, around 13% of them singletons. This specimen was PBMCs, taken before TCRalphabeta/CD19-depleted stem cell transplant. This TCR was sampled from a girl aged 2-10 years with congenital amegakaryocytic thrombocytopenia, due to receive a stem cell transplant. The genes are TRBV20-1 and TRBJ1-1, with D possibly TRBD1 on 5 matching bases. The CDR3 DNA reads TGCAGTGCTAGAGCTGACAGTAACACTGAAGCTTTCTTT. It codes for CSARADSNTEAFF.